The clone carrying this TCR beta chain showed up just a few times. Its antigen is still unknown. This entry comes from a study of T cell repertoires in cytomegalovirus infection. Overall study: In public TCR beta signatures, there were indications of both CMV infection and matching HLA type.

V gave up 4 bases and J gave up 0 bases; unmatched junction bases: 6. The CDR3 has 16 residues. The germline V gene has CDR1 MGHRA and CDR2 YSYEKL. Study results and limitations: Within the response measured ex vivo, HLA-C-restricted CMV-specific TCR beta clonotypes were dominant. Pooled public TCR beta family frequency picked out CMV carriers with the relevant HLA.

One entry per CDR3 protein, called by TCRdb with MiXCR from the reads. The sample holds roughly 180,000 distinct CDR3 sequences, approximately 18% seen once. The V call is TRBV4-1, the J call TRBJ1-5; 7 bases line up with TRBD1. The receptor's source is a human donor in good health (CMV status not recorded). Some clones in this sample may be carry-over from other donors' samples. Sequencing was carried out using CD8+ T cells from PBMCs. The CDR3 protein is CASSPQGTVSNQPQHF. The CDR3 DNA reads TGCGCCAGCAGCCCCCAGGGGACAGTTAGCAATCAGCCCCAGCATTTT.